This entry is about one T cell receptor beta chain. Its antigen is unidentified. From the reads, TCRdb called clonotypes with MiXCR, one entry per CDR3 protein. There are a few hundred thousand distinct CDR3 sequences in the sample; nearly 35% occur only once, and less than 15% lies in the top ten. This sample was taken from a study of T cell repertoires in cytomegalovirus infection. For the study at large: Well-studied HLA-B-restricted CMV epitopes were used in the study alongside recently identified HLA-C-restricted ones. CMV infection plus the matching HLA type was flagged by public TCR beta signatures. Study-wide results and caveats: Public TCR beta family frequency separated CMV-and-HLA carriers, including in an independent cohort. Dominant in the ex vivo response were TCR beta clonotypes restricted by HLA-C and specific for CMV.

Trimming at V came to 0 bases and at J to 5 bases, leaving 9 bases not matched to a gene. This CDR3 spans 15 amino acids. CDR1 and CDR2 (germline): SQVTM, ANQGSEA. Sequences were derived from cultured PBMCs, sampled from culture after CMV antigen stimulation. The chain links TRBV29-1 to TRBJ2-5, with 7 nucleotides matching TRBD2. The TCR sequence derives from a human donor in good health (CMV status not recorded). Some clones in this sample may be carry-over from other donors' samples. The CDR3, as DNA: TGCAGCGTTGAAGATCGGATAGTGGGAGGGGAGACCCAGTACTTC. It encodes CSVEDRIVGGETQYF.